This T cell receptor beta chain derives from a study of blood T cell repertoires in COVID-19. At the level of the study: The samples span acute and convalescent COVID-19 from the United States, Italy and Spain. Sources were T cells, B-cell-depleted T cells, or PBMCs; the material itself was cDNA or gDNA.

This CDR3 comprises 13 residues. Germline loops: CDR1 SGHTS, CDR2 YDEGEE. Trimming removed 0 bases at V and 6 bases at J, with 9 bases between. As originally analysed: Scientists estimated how many nucleated cells there were by amplifying reference gene primers. Measured with immunoSEQ multiplex PCR; TCRdb has only the in-frame clones, and not every one. Clone size and V and J calls were adopted from that table, with D and trimming inferred from the DNA. The table lists around 70,000 clones, approximately 84% of them singletons. The sample consisted of peripheral blood. The V call is TRBV5-8, the J call TRBJ2-5; D perhaps matches TRBD2 (5 bases). The TCR sequence derives from a man aged 65 to 79 with acute or convalescent COVID-19. CDR3 sequence reads: CASSLGLAQTQYF. The CDR3 region has the DNA TGTGCCAGCAGCTTGGGCCTAGCTCAGACCCAGTACTTC.